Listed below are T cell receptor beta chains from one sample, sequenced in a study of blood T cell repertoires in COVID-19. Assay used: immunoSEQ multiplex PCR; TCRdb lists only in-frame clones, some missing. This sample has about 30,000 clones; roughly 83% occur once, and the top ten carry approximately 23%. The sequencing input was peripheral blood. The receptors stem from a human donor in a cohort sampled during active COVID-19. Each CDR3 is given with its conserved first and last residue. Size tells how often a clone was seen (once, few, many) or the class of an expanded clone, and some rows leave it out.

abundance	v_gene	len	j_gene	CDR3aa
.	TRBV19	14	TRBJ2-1	CASSYGTGINEQFF
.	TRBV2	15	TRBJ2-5	CASRALLGGRETQYF
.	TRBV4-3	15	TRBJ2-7	CASSQSGLANKEQYF
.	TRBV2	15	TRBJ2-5	CASSDQRGATETQYF
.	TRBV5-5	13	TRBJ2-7	CASSFQSRYEQYF
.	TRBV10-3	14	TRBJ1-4	CAIREGTGGEKLFF
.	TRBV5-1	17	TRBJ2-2	CASSPPGGGSGTGELFF
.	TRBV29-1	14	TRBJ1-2	CSVEVQGRNYGYTF
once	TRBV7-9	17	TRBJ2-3	CASSPRLAGELTDTQYF
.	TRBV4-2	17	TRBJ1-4	CASSHRTGGVGDEKLFF
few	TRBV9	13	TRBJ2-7	CASSEQGFNEQYF
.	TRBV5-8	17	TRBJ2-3	CASSPSTSGSRTDTQYF
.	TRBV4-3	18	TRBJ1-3	CASSQDLAQVFSGNTIYF
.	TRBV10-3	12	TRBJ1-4	CAISEGDEKLFF
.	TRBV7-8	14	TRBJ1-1	CASSSSSPGDEAFF
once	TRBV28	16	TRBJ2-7	CASSSRLTGLSYEQYF
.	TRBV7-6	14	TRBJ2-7	CASSPTGGYYEQYF
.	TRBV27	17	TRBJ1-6	CASSLSAASIYNSPLHF
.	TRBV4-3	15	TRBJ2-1	CASSHGGSSYNEQFF
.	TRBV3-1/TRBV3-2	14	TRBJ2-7	CASSLLTNPLEQYF
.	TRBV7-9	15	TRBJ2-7	CASSFDGAGFYEQYF
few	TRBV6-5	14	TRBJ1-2	CASSYTGSASGYTF
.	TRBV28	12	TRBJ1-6	CASSPPRGPLHF
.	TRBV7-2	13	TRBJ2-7	CASSADSAYEQYF